The rows below give T cell receptor beta chains drawn from one sample of a study of T-cell reconstitution after alpha-beta-depleted transplantation in children. TCRdb processed the PCR reads anew with MiXCR; each CDR3 protein has one entry. Among 200,000 to 250,000 distinct CDR3 sequences listed, around 12% were seen once. The source was PBMCs from the stem cell graft donor, collected from the stem cell graft. Receptors were obtained from a human donor who donated a stem cell graft to a child with acute lymphoblastic leukemia. Both conserved end residues are part of each CDR3. D genes are given only for firm matches. Not all rows give a size; the values are once, few, many and, for expanded clones, a class.

d_call	v_call	j_call	clone_size	cdr3_aa	cdr3_nt
NA	TRBV7-2	TRBJ2-3	many	CASSFGLPSTDTQYF	TGTGCCAGCAGCTTTGGACTACCTAGCACAGATACGCAGTATTTT
TRBD2	TRBV29-1	TRBJ2-3	many	CSVEIAAGGSTDTQYF	TGCAGCGTTGAAATCGCAGCGGGGGGTAGCACAGATACGCAGTATTTT
NA	TRBV12-3/TRBV12-4	TRBJ2-6	NA	CASCPLPGTRLSGANVLTF	TGTGCCAGCTGCCCCCTTCCTGGGACTCGCCTCTCTGGGGCCAACGTCCTGACTTTC
NA	TRBV20-1	TRBJ2-3	many	CSARDPSDLRTDTQYF	TGCAGTGCTAGAGACCCATCGGACTTGCGCACAGATACGCAGTATTTT
NA	TRBV10-3	TRBJ2-7	NA	CAISGGGPLFF	TGTGCCATCAGTGGTGGGGGCCCCCTCTTCTTC
TRBD1	TRBV5-1	TRBJ2-7	many	CASSLAGQVYEQYF	TGCGCCAGCAGCTTGGCGGGACAGGTCTACGAGCAGTACTTC
NA	TRBV13	TRBJ2-7	NA	CASSLAGRSSYEQYF	TGTGCCAGCAGCTTAGCGGGACGGAGCTCCTACGAGCAGTACTTC
TRBD1	TRBV18	TRBJ2-2	NA	CASSPRQGRTGELFF	TGTGCCAGCTCACCACGACAGGGGCGGACCGGGGAGCTGTTTTTT
TRBD1	TRBV27	TRBJ2-1	many	CASSRQGAYNEQFF	TGTGCCAGCAGCCGACAGGGGGCCTACAATGAGCAGTTCTTC
NA	TRBV7-2	TRBJ2-3	many	CASSFRDSTDTQYF	TGTGCCAGCAGCTTCCGGGACAGCACAGATACGCAGTATTTT
NA	TRBV20-1	TRBJ1-1	NA	CSARRGEYRTEAFF	TGCAGTGCTAGGAGGGGAGAATATCGCACTGAAGCTTTCTTT
TRBD1	TRBV7-2	TRBJ1-3	NA	CASSRRQGAGNTIYF	TGTGCCAGCAGTCGTCGACAGGGCGCTGGAAACACCATATATTTT
NA	TRBV29-1	TRBJ2-7	many	CSVTGKSFYEQYF	TGCAGCGTTACAGGGAAGAGTTTCTACGAGCAGTACTTC
NA	TRBV20-1	TRBJ2-3	many	CSASDGGATDTQYF	TGCAGTGCGAGTGACGGAGGTGCAACAGATACGCAGTATTTT
NA	TRBV5-5	TRBJ2-2	many	CASIRQERKNTGELFF	TGTGCCAGCATCAGGCAGGAGCGGAAGAACACCGGGGAGCTGTTTTTT
NA	TRBV5-6	TRBJ2-1	few	CASSLVRGRGRPNEQFF	TGTGCCAGCAGCTTGGTGAGGGGCAGGGGAAGACCGAATGAGCAGTTCTTC
NA	TRBV7-2	TRBJ1-6	many	CASSTRGESPLHF	TGTGCCAGCAGCACCCGCGGGGAATCACCCCTCCACTTT
NA	TRBV9	TRBJ2-4	once	CASSEGAKNIQYF	TGTGCCAGCAGCGAGGGAGCCAAAAACATTCAGTACTTC
TRBD2	TRBV5-1	TRBJ2-3	many	CASSIGTSGSPTDTQYF	TGCGCCAGCAGCATCGGGACTAGCGGTAGTCCCACAGATACGCAGTATTTT
TRBD2	TRBV29-1	TRBJ2-1	many	CSAEPSGGARGKNEQFF	TGCAGCGCTGAGCCCAGCGGGGGGGCGAGGGGCAAAAATGAGCAGTTCTTC
TRBD2	TRBV12-3/TRBV12-4	TRBJ2-7	many	CASSGLARIYEQYF	TGTGCCAGCAGCGGACTAGCGCGAATCTACGAGCAGTACTTC
NA	TRBV5-1	TRBJ2-3	many	CASSSRLLGSGGTDTQYF	TGCGCCAGCAGCTCCCGACTCCTAGGTAGCGGAGGTACAGATACGCAGTATTTT
TRBD1	TRBV4-3	TRBJ2-6	many	CASSQVQGAANVLTF	TGCGCCAGCAGCCAAGTCCAGGGGGCCGCCAACGTCCTGACTTTC
NA	TRBV5-1	TRBJ2-3	many	CASSLALLRSTDTQYF	TGCGCCAGCAGCTTGGCCTTACTACGAAGCACAGATACGCAGTATTTT